This TCR beta chain was identified during a study of blood T cell repertoires in COVID-19. Study details: Acute and convalescent COVID-19 samples came from the United States, Italy and Spain. Sample material is recorded as cDNA or gDNA derived from T cells, B-cell-depleted T cells, or PBMCs.

Per the original methods: Amplification of reference gene primers provided the estimated nucleated cell counts. Some clones are missing from TCRdb's copy, which holds only in-frame ones; the method was immunoSEQ multiplex PCR. V, J and clone size are taken as reported in that table, and D and trimming were inferred from the DNA itself. The sample holds 95,000 to 110,000 clones, approximately 89% seen once. This TCR was recovered from an elderly woman in a cohort sampled during active COVID-19. The sequencing sample was made of peripheral blood.

CDR3 nucleotides: TGTGCCAGCAGTTCTCCGCCAGGGGGCTCAGACGAGCAGTACTTC. This translates into CASSSPPGGSDEQYF. The V gene is TRBV6-5, the J gene TRBJ2-7; 8 nucleotides line up with TRBD1. Per germline, CDR1 MNHEY and CDR2 SVGAGI. The CDR3 contains 15 residues. After removal of 4 bases from V and 5 bases from J, the junction contained 10 bases not matched to a gene.